This section outlines one T cell receptor (beta chain) sequence together with its context. As yet, its antigen is unknown. These data originate in a study of cytomegalovirus exposure and HLA in healthy donors. Study-wide results and limits: Relative to equally common others, HLA-associated TCR beta chains showed greater clonal expansion in a later analysis. An assumption of roughly uniform sequencing depth across donors underlay the presence/absence analyses.

V lost 2 bases to trimming and J lost 5 bases; unmatched junction nucleotides: 13. CDR3 length: 18 residues. The germline gives CDR1 SGHTA, CDR2 FQGTGA. The PCR employed 60 Vbeta primers together with 13 Jbeta primers. The assay was immunoSEQ multiplex PCR, and TCRdb's table has in-frame clones only and misses some. This table holds 150,000 to 200,000 clones, roughly four fifths found once. The sequencing sample was made of PBMCs. The V gene is TRBV7-3, the J gene TRBJ2-2; 8 positions agree with TRBD2. The TCR comes from a man aged 45-65 years in good health and CMV-seronegative. The CDR3 sequence: CASSLYGLELAGTGELFF. The DNA of the CDR3 is TGTGCCAGCAGCTTATACGGACTAGAGTTAGCGGGAACCGGGGAGCTGTTTTTT.